Below are 27 T cell receptor beta chains sequenced from a single sample in a study of monozygotic twins with inflammatory bowel disease. From the 5' RACE reads, TCRdb lists one entry per CDR3 protein and no DNA. This repertoire comprises more than 100,000 distinct CDR3 sequences; its ten largest clones make up approximately 2%. The sequencing input was blood. Every receptor here comes from a human donor with ulcerative colitis or Crohn's disease, or a healthy co-twin of an affected twin (not recorded which).

The V call is TRBV4-3, the J call TRBJ1-5. CDR3 size: 13 residues. CDR1 and CDR2 from the germline V gene are LGHNA and YSLEER. The CDR3 region is CASPYDSNQPQHF.

The chain couples TRBV7-2 to TRBJ2-6; TCRdb picks TRBD1, but there is no DNA to check that call. Per the germline V gene, CDR1 is SGHTA and CDR2 is FQGNSA. The CDR3 has 15 residues. The CDR3 is CASSLGTGAFVVLTF. The variable domain in full, with the rest retrieved from reference TRBV7-2 and TRBJ2-6, is GAGVSQSPSNKVTEKGKDVELRCDPISGHTALYWYRQSLGQGLEFLIYFQGNSAPDKSGLPSDRFSAERTGGSVSTLTIQRTQQEDSAVYLCASSLGTGAFVVLTFGAGSRLTVL.

The chain recombines TRBV29-1 with TRBJ2-2; the D call of TRBD1 rests on TCRdb alone, since no DNA is present to check it. This CDR3 comprises 16 residues. The germline gives CDR1 SQVTM, CDR2 ANQGSEA. The chain's CDR3 is CSVEDFGTVTTGELFF.

The chain uses TRBV27 and TRBJ2-1; no DNA is available, so the TRBD2 call from TCRdb remains unchecked. The CDR3 has 13 residues. Per the germline V gene, CDR1 is MNHEY and CDR2 is SMNVEV (reference sequence). CDR3 loop: CASRDLNYNEQFF.

The rearrangement links TRBV12-3 or TRBV12-4 to TRBJ1-1; the D call of TRBD1 rests on TCRdb alone, since no DNA is present to check it. The CDR3 spans 15 residues. CDR3 in amino acids: CASSLQGGMNTEAFF.

The genes are TRBV12-3 or TRBV12-4 and TRBJ1-2. This CDR3 has 14 residues. The chain's CDR3 is CASSPMLVGYGYTF.

The V and J genes are TRBV15 and TRBJ2-7; lacking DNA, the TRBD2 call made by TCRdb goes unchecked. CDR1 is LNHNV and CDR2 is YYDKDF in the germline V gene (reference sequence). This CDR3 comprises 15 residues. CDR3 sequence reads: CATTAEEASSYEQYF.

This sequence joins TRBV24-1 and TRBJ2-5; the TCRdb D gene call, TRBD2, has no DNA to confirm it. The CDR3 is made up of 15 amino acids. CDR1 and CDR2 from the germline V gene are KGHDR and SFDVKD. This CDR3 reads CATSGSGIAKETQYF.

V is TRBV12-3 or TRBV12-4 and J is TRBJ2-2; the D call of TRBD1 rests on TCRdb alone, since no DNA is present to check it. This CDR3 has 12 residues. The CDR3 here is CASTHPPGELFF.

This chain links TRBV20-1 with TRBJ2-2. The CDR3 covers 13 residues. From germline, CDR1 is DFQATT and CDR2 SNEGSKA (reference sequence). The CDR3 loop is CSAAYKATGELFF.

The chain recombines TRBV7-3 with TRBJ2-2; the D gene TCRdb calls, TRBD1, cannot be checked with no DNA. There are 15 residues in the CDR3. Germline assignment: CDR1 SGHTA and CDR2 FQGTGA. The CDR3 sequence is CASSLLAGHTGELFF.

CDR3 protein: CASSYAGGGNYGYTF. The gene calls are TRBV6-5 and TRBJ1-2. The CDR3 runs 15 residues. Per the germline V gene, CDR1 is MNHEY and CDR2 is SVGAGI.

This rearrangement joins TRBV7-2 to TRBJ2-7. Looked up from germline, CDR1 is SGHTA and CDR2 is FQGNSA. The CDR3 totals 15 residues. The CDR3 region is CASSNYGMSSYEQYF.

The V and J genes are TRBV5-4 and TRBJ2-7; the TCRdb call, TRBD1, lacks DNA for checking. Germline values: CDR1 SGHNT, CDR2 YYREEE (reference sequence). This CDR3 contains 13 residues. The chain's CDR3 is CASSLGHAYEQYF.

This rearrangement joins TRBV13 to TRBJ1-5. This CDR3 has 12 residues. Germline V gives CDR1 PRHDT, CDR2 FYEKMQ (reference sequence). The CDR3 loop reads CASSLYTQPQHF.

Frequency places this clonotype as medium-sized. The V and J genes are TRBV11-2 and TRBJ2-1; absent DNA, TCRdb's TRBD1 call cannot be checked. The CDR3 extends over 14 amino acids. Germline CDR1 and CDR2: SGHAT and FQNNGV. The CDR3 region is CASSLGQRGDEQFF.

This chain uses TRBV20-1 with TRBJ2-7. The germline V gene encodes CDR1 DFQATT and CDR2 SNEGSKA (reference sequence). This CDR3 contains 12 residues. CDR3 protein: CSARPVWNEQYF.

J is TRBJ1-3 and V is TRBV4-3. Per germline, CDR1 LGHNA and CDR2 YSLEER. This CDR3 contains 16 residues. Here the CDR3 reads CASSQGVTYSGNTIYF.

The rearrangement joins TRBV5-4 to TRBJ1-5; TCRdb returns TRBD1, unconfirmable since there is no DNA. Germline CDR1 and CDR2: SGHNT and YYREEE (reference sequence). CDR3 size: 14 residues. CDR3 residues: CASSQWGGGQPQHF.

The chain uses TRBV18 and TRBJ2-7; TCRdb's D gene call, TRBD2, goes unchecked for lack of DNA. The CDR3 covers 13 residues. Germline loops: CDR1 KGHSH, CDR2 LQKENI. The CDR3 here is CASSPSREGRQYF. Together with reference TRBV18 and TRBJ2-7, the CDR3 gives the full variable domain: NAGVMQNPRHLVRRRGQEARLRCSPMKGHSHVYWYRQLPEEGLKFMVYLQKENIIDESGMPKERFSAEFPKEGPSILRIQQVVRGDSAAYFCASSPSREGRQYFGPGTRLTVT.

The genes are TRBV5-1 and TRBJ2-2; TCRdb names TRBD1, which stays unverified in the absence of DNA. There are 19 residues in the CDR3. Germline V gene data show CDR1 as SGHRS and CDR2 as YFSETQ. The CDR3 sequence is CASSAGTGGSPLNTGELFF.

The chain is built from TRBV29-1 and TRBJ2-3. CDR1 is SQVTM and CDR2 is ANQGSEA in the germline V gene. CDR3 size: 13 residues. The chain's CDR3 is CSVEDERRDTQYF.

The chain joins TRBV10-3 to TRBJ1-5; TCRdb's D gene call, TRBD1, goes unchecked for lack of DNA. There are 14 residues in the CDR3. Germline CDR1 is ENHRY and CDR2 is SYGVKD. The CDR3 protein is CAISEAGFDQPQHF.

The chain has TRBV12-3 or TRBV12-4 and TRBJ2-6; TCRdb's D gene call, TRBD1, goes unchecked for lack of DNA. The CDR3 covers 15 residues. CDR3: CASRPGSSGANVLTF.

V is TRBV15 and J is TRBJ2-1. CDR1 and CDR2 from the germline V gene are LNHNV and YYDKDF (reference sequence). The CDR3 is made up of 14 amino acids. The CDR3 loop is CATSRGLVADEQFF.

The chain employs TRBV20-1 and TRBJ1-6; as DNA is missing, the TRBD1 call by TCRdb cannot be tested. CDR3 length equals 14 residues. Germline CDR1 DFQATT, CDR2 SNEGSKA (reference sequence). The CDR3: CSARPGQGNSPLHF.

This chain connects TRBV20-1 to TRBJ1-2; with no DNA, the TCRdb D assignment of TRBD1 cannot be verified. The CDR3 length is 18 residues. The germline V gene has CDR1 DFQATT and CDR2 SNEGSKA (reference sequence). CDR3 protein: CSARWPRNRDRANYGYTF.